The 5 T cell receptor beta chains presented below share a single source sample, sequenced in a study of CD8+ T cells in alopecia areata. Stated treatment: oral pan-JAK inhibitor, 5-10 mg twice daily. RNA was isolated and reverse transcribed to cDNA, the sequencing template. TCRdb keeps only in-frame clones here, not all; method: immunoSEQ multiplex PCR. Found here are about 88,000 clones, roughly 40% of them singletons; the top ten hold roughly 18%. Sequencing used CD8+ T cells sorted from blood, obtained at week 24, from a patient treated with tofacitinib. These receptors all come from a human donor with alopecia areata.

This clone was picked up a small number of times. The genes are TRBV9 and TRBJ2-7; a possible D gene is TRBD2 (6 bases). The CDR3 has 15 amino acids. Germline assignment: CDR1 SGDLS and CDR2 YYNGEE. V lost 0 bases and J lost 5, with 15 bases in between. The CDR3 sequence is CASSVGGGTGDEQYF. The DNA of the CDR3 is TGTGCCAGCAGCGTAGGTGGAGGGACCGGCGACGAGCAGTACTTC.

The CDR3 sequence: CASSLETGTGVDGYTF. CDR3 nucleotides: TGTGCCAGCAGCTTAGAAACCGGGACAGGGGTGGATGGCTACACCTTC. This chain uses TRBV7-2 with TRBJ1-2; the match to TRBD1 covers 10 bases. V trimming: 1 base; J trimming: 6 bases; junction bases outside the gene matches: 8. CDR3 size: 16 residues. Germline lookup yields CDR1 SGHTA and CDR2 FQGNSA.

The chain couples TRBV11-2 to TRBJ2-7, with D unresolved. Trimming cost V 1 base and J 3 bases, with 4 bases left between them. This CDR3 is built from 12 residues. CDR1 SGHAT and CDR2 FQNNGV come from the germline V gene. Here the CDR3 reads CASSLVGYEQYF. The CDR3 nucleotides are TGTGCCAGCAGCTTAGTAGGCTACGAGCAGTACTTC.

This chain connects TRBV6-5 to TRBJ1-2; D perhaps matches TRBD1 (6 bases). The CDR3 spans 12 residues. The germline CDR1 and CDR2 sequences are MNHEY and SVGAGI. Deletions cut 5 bases from V and 6 bases from J, with 10 bases between. The CDR3: CASSGPGDGYTF. The CDR3 DNA reads as TGTGCCAGCAGTGGGCCAGGGGATGGCTACACCTTC.

The chain combines TRBV7-8 with TRBJ2-1, with 11 bases fitting TRBD2. The CDR3 has 17 amino acids. Germline V gene data show CDR1 as SGHVS and CDR2 as FQNEAQ. Germline trimming cut 3 bases from V and 3 bases from J; bases unmatched to any gene: 7. CDR3 bases: TGTGCCAGCAGCTTGCCCGACACTAGCGGGGGCTACAATGAGCAGTTCTTC. Protein product: CASSLPDTSGGYNEQFF.